A selection of T cell receptor beta chains follows, all from one sample in a study of shared clonotypes between healthy human individuals. Produced via immunoSEQ multiplex PCR; TCRdb's table is partial and in-frame only. The sample lists about 490,000 clones; 60% to 85% were seen once. Sequences were obtained from PBMCs. These receptor sequences come from a woman between 40 and 55 years old in good health. Some clones in this sample may be carry-over from other donors' samples. Both conserved end residues are part of each CDR3. A D gene is named only where the DNA matches it firmly. Not all rows give a size; the values are once, few, many and, for expanded clones, a class.

d_gene	v_gene	j_gene	abundance	CDR3aa	CDR3nt
NA	TRBV9	TRBJ2-2	NA	CASSQSTGELFF	TGTGCCAGCAGCCAATCGACCGGGGAGCTGTTTTTT
TRBD1	TRBV23-1	TRBJ1-4	NA	CASSQSEGTGREKLFF	TGCGCCAGCAGTCAATCGGAGGGGACAGGGAGGGAAAAACTGTTTTTT
NA	TRBV19	TRBJ1-1	NA	CASSIGQASAPDTEAFF	TGTGCCAGTAGTATCGGGCAGGCCTCGGCACCGGACACTGAAGCTTTCTTT
NA	TRBV6-1	TRBJ2-4	NA	CASREGGQAIAKNIQYF	TGTGCCAGCAGGGAAGGCGGGCAGGCTATAGCCAAAAACATTCAGTACTTC
NA	TRBV6-1	TRBJ1-5	few	CASSERGIDNQPQHF	TGTGCCAGCAGTGAAAGGGGGATTGATAATCAGCCCCAGCATTTT
NA	TRBV7-8	TRBJ1-2	NA	CASSLWQGHGYTF	TGTGCCAGCAGCTTATGGCAGGGCCATGGCTACACCTTC
TRBD1	TRBV18	TRBJ2-7	once	CASSKGQSSYEQYF	TGTGCCAGCTCCAAGGGACAGAGCTCCTACGAGCAGTACTTC
TRBD1	TRBV19	TRBJ1-5	NA	CASRYKDRGNQPQHF	TGTGCCAGTAGGTATAAGGACAGGGGCAATCAGCCCCAGCATTTT
NA	TRBV6-5	TRBJ2-7	NA	CASTRGLELSYEQYF	TGTGCCAGCACCCGCGGGCTCGAACTCTCCTACGAGCAGTACTTC
NA	TRBV4-2	TRBJ2-6	NA	CASSQEFDISGANVLTF	TGTGCCAGCAGCCAAGAGTTCGATATCTCTGGGGCCAACGTCCTGACTTTC
NA	TRBV6-1	TRBJ2-7	NA	CASSPLRGTPGYF	TGTGCCAGCAGTCCCCTGAGGGGAACCCCAGGGTACTTC
TRBD2	TRBV4-2	TRBJ2-3	NA	CASSQGAGAGTDTQYF	TGTGCCAGCAGCCAGGGAGCGGGAGCGGGCACAGATACGCAGTATTTT
TRBD2	TRBV7-8	TRBJ2-1	NA	CASSSGTSGRASRYSYNEQFF	TGTGCCAGCAGCTCAGGGACTAGCGGGAGGGCCTCACGTTACTCCTACAATGAGCAGTTCTTC
NA	TRBV29-1	TRBJ2-7	NA	CSVAFERSEQYF	TGCAGCGTTGCCTTCGAGCGGTCCGAGCAGTACTTC
TRBD2	TRBV4-3	TRBJ2-7	NA	CASSQGGLAGAGSYEQYF	TGCGCCAGCAGCCAAGGAGGACTAGCGGGAGCCGGGTCCTACGAGCAGTACTTC
TRBD2	TRBV27	TRBJ2-3	NA	CVVRGGSRSDTQYF	TGTGTCGTCCGCGGGGGGAGTAGGTCAGATACGCAGTATTTT
NA	TRBV28	TRBJ2-7	NA	CASLTGATGEQYF	TGTGCCAGCCTCACGGGGGCGACGGGCGAGCAGTACTTC
TRBD1	TRBV19	TRBJ2-5	once	CASSIRQGGQETQYF	TGTGCCAGTAGTATCCGACAGGGGGGTCAAGAGACCCAGTACTTC
TRBD2	TRBV5-8	TRBJ2-3	many	CASSLLAGITSTDTQYF	TGTGCCAGCAGCTTACTAGCGGGCATTACTAGCACAGATACGCAGTATTTT
TRBD1	TRBV4-1	TRBJ1-2	NA	CASSQDLGTGYGYTF	TGCGCCAGCAGCCAAGATCTCGGGACAGGCTATGGCTACACCTTC
NA	TRBV28	TRBJ1-4	NA	CASSLRGLKEKLFF	TGTGCCAGCAGTTTAAGAGGGTTGAAGGAAAAACTGTTTTTT
NA	TRBV10-3	TRBJ2-5	once	CAVSERGETQYF	TGTGCCGTCAGTGAGAGGGGAGAGACCCAGTACTTC
TRBD1	TRBV14	TRBJ2-1	NA	CASSPLSRTGFDEQFF	TGTGCCAGCAGCCCCCTCAGCCGGACAGGGTTCGATGAGCAGTTCTTC
TRBD2	TRBV9	TRBJ2-1	NA	CASSEAGSSYNEQFF	TGTGCCAGCAGCGAAGCGGGGAGCTCCTACAATGAGCAGTTCTTC
TRBD2	TRBV18	TRBJ2-1	NA	CASSSGLGRNNEQFF	TGTGCCAGCTCCTCGGGACTAGGCAGAAACAATGAGCAGTTCTTC
TRBD2	TRBV15	TRBJ2-1	few	CATGLANEQFF	TGTGCCACGGGACTAGCCAATGAGCAGTTCTTC
TRBD1	TRBV2	TRBJ2-1	NA	CASNPDRDNEQFF	TGTGCCAGCAATCCAGACAGGGACAATGAGCAGTTCTTC
NA	TRBV7-3	TRBJ1-3	NA	CASSLGVQSGNTIYF	TGTGCCAGCAGCTTAGGAGTCCAATCTGGAAACACCATATATTTT
TRBD1	TRBV7-9	TRBJ1-2	many	CASNPTGGIGYTF	TGTGCCAGCAACCCGACAGGGGGTATTGGCTACACCTTC
NA	TRBV6-6	TRBJ2-7	NA	CASSPQRGNEQYF	TGTGCCAGCAGTCCCCAGAGGGGCAACGAGCAGTACTTC
NA	TRBV27	TRBJ2-2	many	CASSPRGLGTGELFF	TGTGCCAGCAGTCCCCGGGGGCTTGGAACCGGGGAGCTGTTTTTT
TRBD2	TRBV18	TRBJ2-1	NA	CASSPRVGTSGRIEQFF	TGTGCCAGCTCACCAAGGGTGGGGACTAGCGGGAGAATTGAGCAGTTCTTC
TRBD2	TRBV28	TRBJ2-7	NA	CASSLEPTSGYEQYF	TGTGCCAGCAGTTTGGAACCGACTAGCGGCTACGAGCAGTACTTC
TRBD1	TRBV4-2	TRBJ2-6	many	CASSVPGQLSSGANVLTF	TGTGCCAGCAGCGTACCGGGACAGCTTTCCTCTGGGGCCAACGTCCTGACTTTC
NA	TRBV7-2	TRBJ2-7	NA	CASSSRSIVYEQYF	TGTGCCAGCAGCTCCCGGTCTATAGTCTACGAGCAGTACTTC
TRBD2	TRBV15	TRBJ2-5	NA	CATSRTSGYQETQYF	TGTGCCACCAGCAGAACTAGCGGGTACCAAGAGACCCAGTACTTC
NA	TRBV25-1	TRBJ1-1	NA	CASSLGHNTEAFF	TGTGCCAGCAGTCTAGGACACAACACTGAAGCTTTCTTT
NA	TRBV7-2	TRBJ1-2	NA	CASSLAPRSGYTF	TGTGCCAGCAGCTTAGCCCCACGGAGCGGCTACACCTTC
NA	TRBV28	TRBJ2-1	NA	CASQRDPYNEQFF	TGTGCCAGCCAACGGGACCCCTACAATGAGCAGTTCTTC
NA	TRBV5-1	TRBJ2-3	NA	CASSALTPGSTDTQYF	TGCGCCAGCAGCGCCCTGACACCGGGTAGCACAGATACGCAGTATTTT
NA	TRBV7-7	TRBJ2-6	once	CASSLGGPGANVLTF	TGTGCCAGCAGCCTAGGGGGACCTGGGGCCAACGTCCTGACTTTC
NA	TRBV6-1	TRBJ1-5	NA	CASSEGQPQHF	TGTGCCAGCAGCGAGGGCCAGCCCCAGCATTTT
TRBD2	TRBV19	TRBJ2-7	few	CASSAHGLAGGNYEQYF	TGTGCCAGTAGTGCGCACGGACTAGCGGGAGGGAACTACGAGCAGTACTTC
TRBD1	TRBV11-2	TRBJ1-2	few	CASSVGQASYTF	TGTGCCAGCAGCGTCGGACAGGCTAGCTACACCTTC
TRBD1	TRBV19	TRBJ1-2	NA	CASSLGQNYGYTF	TGTGCCAGTAGCCTGGGACAGAACTATGGCTACACCTTC
NA	TRBV7-6	TRBJ1-4	NA	CASSRRWGRDREKLFF	TGTGCCAGCAGCCGCAGGTGGGGGCGGGATAGAGAAAAACTGTTTTTT
TRBD2	TRBV18	TRBJ2-1	NA	CASSPGRDEQFF	TGTGCCAGCTCACCGGGGAGGGATGAGCAGTTCTTC
NA	TRBV28	TRBJ1-1	NA	CASSLPGNTEAFF	TGTGCCAGCAGCCTCCCAGGGAACACTGAAGCTTTCTTT
NA	TRBV30	TRBJ1-1	NA	CAWSSYVREAFF	TGTGCCTGGAGTTCTTACGTGAGGGAAGCTTTCTTT
NA	TRBV5-1	TRBJ2-1	NA	CASSLAGTRKHNEQFF	TGCGCCAGCAGCTTGGCCGGGACCCGAAAACACAATGAGCAGTTCTTC
NA	TRBV30	TRBJ2-7	NA	CAWSTLGLRGLEQYF	TGTGCCTGGAGTACGTTGGGGCTACGGGGTCTCGAGCAGTACTTC
TRBD1	TRBV11-2	TRBJ1-2	many	CASSLTSPTGVPTF	TGTGCCAGCAGCCTGACGTCCCCAACAGGGGTTCCCACCTTC
NA	TRBV18	TRBJ1-2	few	CASSDAAYGYTF	TGTGCCAGCTCAGACGCAGCCTATGGCTACACCTTC
NA	TRBV7-8	TRBJ2-7	NA	CASSLFPLATIEGYEQYF	TGTGCCAGCAGCTTATTCCCCCTTGCTACCATAGAAGGTTACGAGCAGTACTTC
TRBD2	TRBV30	TRBJ2-7	NA	CAWSPGLAGVEQYF	TGTGCCTGGAGTCCGGGACTAGCGGGAGTCGAGCAGTACTTC
NA	TRBV28	TRBJ2-7	once	CASRTTASYEQYF	TGTGCCAGCAGAACGACAGCCTCCTACGAGCAGTACTTC